The clone carrying this TCR beta chain was detected ten times or more. Its antigen is as yet unknown. These data originate in a study of metastatic and nonmetastatic thyroid tumors. On the study more broadly: Repertoire comparisons spanned blood and tumor or nodule tissue from malignant and benign thyroid patients.

Authors' processing steps: To classify distant metastasis in papillary thyroid cancer, a model was built from CDR3 differences across clinicopathological groups. TCRdb re-clonotyped the PCR reads through MiXCR. In this record, the V and J calls reflect TCRdb's handling and not the investigators' own analysis. This sample has fewer than 35,000 clones, with more than 10% found just once. V gave up 5 bases and J gave up 0 bases, with 7 bases separating them. The germline gives CDR1 MRHNA, CDR2 SNTAGT. This CDR3 has 14 amino acids. The entire patient cohort was treatment-naive prior to thyroid surgery. Study results and limitations: Patients with malignant thyroid tumors reportedly had significantly higher TCR beta diversity than those with benign nodules, in blood and tumor.

This TCR was sampled from a female donor with papillary thyroid cancer or a benign thyroid nodule (not recorded which). Some clones in this sample may be carry-over from other donors' samples. The sequenced material came from blood. The chain uses TRBV6-4 and TRBJ2-2, with unresolved D. The DNA of the CDR3 is TGTGCCAGCAGTCCCGGACCGAACACCGGGGAGCTGTTTTTT. Protein sequence: CASSPGPNTGELFF.